This record concerns one TCR beta chain sequence. This clonotype was observed at least ten times. No cognate antigen has been identified for it. No base quality values were provided; no much bigger clone lies one nucleotide off. These data belong to a study of identical twins (dated by TCRdb to the mid-2010s). General notes on the study: To test whether fetal clonotypes persist, this study deep-sequenced TCR alpha and beta repertoires from monozygotic twins, from unrelated adults of various ages, and from cord blood. To rule out contamination, the twin experiments were replicated at different times with different library preparation protocols.

As encoded in the germline V gene, CDR1 is SGHRS while CDR2 is YFSETQ. Between the V and J ends, shortened by 0 bases and 2 bases respectively, the junction contains 7 bases. Taken from cysteine to phenylalanine, the CDR3 has 14 residues. The kept DNA is CDR3 alone, 42 bases in frame from the first base. What the authors observed across the whole study: Zero-insertion analyses could be partly confounded by invariant T cells such as MAIT and iNKT, although diverse VJ usage argued against such confounding for most clonotypes. Compared with coincidental sharing between unrelated individuals, an excess of low generation-probability sequences was observed among out-of-frame TCR alpha sequences shared between twins. Because the same donors could not be followed over many years, conclusions were based on cross-sectional statistical analysis. Out-of-frame TCR alpha sharing in monozygotic twins was systematically underestimated by recombination models, whereas sharing between unrelated individuals was in agreement with the recombination models. In beta out-of-frame sequences, excess twin sharing was weaker, because having fewer shared sequences lowered the signal-to-noise ratio. Abundant cord blood beta clonotypes carried fewer insertions; young adult naive repertoires showed a weaker similar trend, while memory repertoires showed none.

Receptor amplification or capture employed 5' RACE. Sequenced on an Illumina HiSeq 2000. Template switching added a universal primer binding site, and the final cDNA carried a unique molecular identifier that allowed TCR cDNA molecules to be counted accurately. Specific primers in the conserved constant-segment region were used to synthesize first-strand cDNA for the TCR alpha and beta chains. To control for contamination, each cDNA library was double barcoded with a SMART-Mk sample barcode plus Illumina barcodes. TruSeq adapter sequences along with Illumina sample barcodes were introduced in two successive PCR steps. The Illumina HiSeq platform was used with custom primers to sequence TCR alpha and beta cDNA libraries. The published analysis was carried out like this. MiGEC processed the raw reads to extract unique molecular identifiers, while MiXCR was used to determine the CDR3 positions. For each individual, recombination models were inferred using an EM algorithm with the repgenHMM and IGoR tools. Shared clonotypes were analyzed with the tcR package in R, and sharing was normalized by the product of cloneset sizes. To study raw recombination free of thymic and clonal selection effects, out-of-frame nonproductive sequences were analyzed. The raw public data were reprocessed by TCRdb itself: fastp quality trimming at Q25, MiXCR clonotype calling, in-frame beta chains only. One record per CDR3 amino acid sequence lists the most common genes and DNA. It is TCRdb's table, rather than the study itself, that gives the V and J calls and clone size. The table for this sample lists about 490,000 distinct CDR3 sequences; roughly 15% of them were counted only once. Of the sample, less than 0.5% falls within the top ten clones.

All donors were healthy Caucasians. The twin cohort consisted of three pairs of female monozygotic twins, all aged roughly 18 to 29 years. Positive isolation kits from Invitrogen were used to isolate CD4+ and CD8+ T cell populations. A further study also used this sample, focusing on yellow fever vaccine responses in identical twins. The second investigation adds: According to the authors, the vaccine-induced T cell response in identical twins seemed to be partly convergent and partly specific to each individual. Focusing on identical twins, the study followed the T cell clones that responded to the vaccine, and did so with precision.

The sequencing sample was made of CD4+ T cells sorted from blood. The chain joins TRBV5-1 to TRBJ2-3; the D gene cannot be resolved reliably. This TCR was recovered from a young woman in good health. The CDR3: CASSLVASTDTQYF. The DNA reads as follows: TGCGCCAGCAGCTTGGTTGCCTCCACAGATACGCAGTATTTT.